A single sample is the source of the 13 T cell receptor beta chains below, sequenced in a study of beta chain features in type 1 diabetes. General study findings and limits: Among patients with Type 1 diabetes, TCRB CDR3s were moderately but significantly shorter in every one of the four CD4+ subsets.

These receptors have no known antigen. cDNA synthesis used the whole RNA isolate, giving expressed TCRB sequences. The assay was immunoSEQ multiplex PCR, and TCRdb's table has in-frame clones only and misses some. The sample includes roughly 220,000 clones, around 15% of them seen just once. The sample taken for sequencing was naive CD4+ T cells from blood. These receptors were taken from a man aged 30-40 years with type 1 diabetes.

CDR3 protein: CASSLATGNYEQYF. CDR3 in DNA: TGTGCCAGCAGCTTGGCGACAGGAAACTACGAGCAGTACTTC. This rearrangement joins TRBV5-4 to TRBJ2-7; a weak D match, TRBD1 (6 bases). CDR3 length: 14 residues. V lost 0 bases and J lost 3, with 10 bases in between. The germline V gene encodes CDR1 SGHNT and CDR2 YYREEE (reference sequence).

The chain carries TRBV5-4 and TRBJ2-5; tentative D call: TRBD2 (5 bases). V was shortened by 0 bases and J by 2 bases, with 5 bases between the two germline ends. This CDR3 comprises 13 residues. Germline V gene data show CDR1 as SGHNT and CDR2 as YYREEE (reference sequence). The CDR3 sequence: CASSLGLQETQYF. CDR3 sequence (DNA): TGTGCCAGCAGCTTGGGACTACAAGAGACCCAGTACTTC.

This clone has a handful of counts. The rearrangement uses TRBV4-1 and TRBJ1-5, with 8 bases matching TRBD1. The CDR3 contains 18 residues. Germline CDR1 is MGHRA and CDR2 is YSYEKL. V lost 1 base, J lost 3 bases, and 11 bases stayed unmatched. The CDR3 DNA sequence: TGCGCCAGCAGCCAAGCTCGGGCAGGGGGCACGATCAATCAGCCCCAGCATTTT. Translating gives CASSQARAGGTINQPQHF.

With regard to this clone: The identical CDR3 is also encoded by other nucleotide sequences in the sample. The chain recombines TRBV28 with TRBJ2-5; 7 nucleotides match TRBD1. CDR1 and CDR2 (germline): MDHEN, SYDVKM. The CDR3 runs 14 residues. V lost 6 bases to trimming and J lost 1 base; unmatched junction nucleotides: 5. The CDR3 nucleotides read TGTGCCAGCAGCCCAGGGGGTCGCCAAGAGACCCAGTACTTC. This translates into CASSPGGRQETQYF. Full variable domain (rest looked up from reference TRBV28 and TRBJ2-5): DVKVTQSSRYLVKRTGEKVFLECVQDMDHENMFWYRQDPGLGLRLIYFSYDVKMKEKGDIPEGYSVSREKKERFSLILESASTNQTSMYLCASSPGGRQETQYFGPGTRLLVL.

This clone was counted between two and nine times. The genes are TRBV4-3 and TRBJ2-1; D call uncertain. CDR1 and CDR2 from the germline V gene are LGHNA and YSLEER. Trimming removed 0 bases at V and 9 bases at J, with 12 bases between. The CDR3 runs 14 residues. In DNA form, the CDR3 reads TGCGCCAGCAGCCAAGAGATTCGATACGGTGAGCAGTTCTTC. Amino acids: CASSQEIRYGEQFF.

The chain is built from TRBV4-1 and TRBJ2-1; 14 bases map to TRBD2. This CDR3 has 18 residues. Per germline, CDR1 MGHRA and CDR2 YSYEKL. V lost 1 base to trimming and J lost 3 bases; unmatched junction nucleotides: 5. CDR3 in amino acids: CASSQGTSGRYYYNEQFF. The CDR3 bases are TGCGCCAGCAGCCAAGGGACTAGCGGGAGGTACTACTACAATGAGCAGTTCTTC.

V is TRBV29-1 and J is TRBJ2-1; TRBD1 agrees at 12 bases. The CDR3 sequence is 14 residues long. Per germline, CDR1 SQVTM and CDR2 ANQGSEA. V shed 5 bases and J 9 bases; nucleotides not matched to a gene: 8. CDR3 sequence reads: CSVYRDRGRGEQFF. CDR3 in DNA: TGCAGCGTTTACCGGGACAGGGGGCGAGGTGAGCAGTTCTTC.

This clone has only a few counts. This chain links TRBV9 with TRBJ1-1, with no clear D. The V end was cut by 5 bases, the J end by 0 bases, with 14 bases between. CDR3 length: 15 amino acids. The germline CDR1 and CDR2 sequences are SGDLS and YYNGEE. CDR3 sequence (DNA): TGTGCCAGCAGTCCTAGGACGGCCGTGAACACTGAAGCTTTCTTT. Translating it yields CASSPRTAVNTEAFF.

The V gene is TRBV29-1, the J gene TRBJ2-7; no firm D call. Germline V gene lookup returns CDR1 SQVTM and CDR2 ANQGSEA. This CDR3 is 12 amino acids long. The V end lost 7 bases, the J end lost 2 bases, and 12 bases lay between the germline ends. The CDR3 coding sequence is TGCAGCGCCCGAGGATCCACCTACGAGCAGTACTTC. Amino acids: CSARGSTYEQYF.

In this sample, this clone turned up a few times. The CDR3 here is CASSRGAQETQYF. The CDR3 DNA follows: TGTGCCAGCAGCCGGGGGGCACAAGAGACCCAGTACTTC. This chain connects TRBV11-2 to TRBJ2-5, with a weak D call TRBD2 (7 bases). V lost 5 bases, J lost 2 bases, and 9 bases lay in between. CDR3 size: 13 residues. The germline CDR1 and CDR2 sequences are SGHAT and FQNNGV. The full variable domain, with the rest looked up from reference TRBV11-2 and TRBJ2-5, is EAGVAQSPRYKIIEKRQSVAFWCNPISGHATLYWYQQILGQGPKLLIQFQNNGVVDDSQLPKDRFSAERLKGVDSTLKIQPAKLEDSAVYLCASSRGAQETQYFGPGTRLLVL.

The chain is built from TRBV6-5 and TRBJ2-5; a weak D match, TRBD2 (5 bases). V dropped 2 bases and J dropped 7 bases, with 8 bases sitting between them. The germline CDR1 and CDR2 sequences are MNHEY and SVGAGI. This CDR3 has 12 residues. CDR3 sequence (DNA): TGTGCCAGCAGTTACGGAGGAGGGACCCAGTACTTC. As protein: CASSYGGGTQYF.

This clone has more than one count but fewer than ten. This chain joins TRBV7-2 and TRBJ2-1; D gene uncertain. Looked up from germline, CDR1 is SGHTA and CDR2 is FQGNSA. This CDR3 spans 14 amino acids. Trimming cost V 6 bases and J 0 bases, with 9 bases left between them. CDR3 nucleotides: TGTGCCAGCAGGCCGATGAACTCCTACAATGAGCAGTTCTTC. Its translation: CASRPMNSYNEQFF. The entire variable domain, with the rest obtained from reference TRBV7-2 and TRBJ2-1, is as follows: GAGVSQSPSNKVTEKGKDVELRCDPISGHTALYWYRQSLGQGLEFLIYFQGNSAPDKSGLPSDRFSAERTGGSVSTLTIQRTQQEDSAVYLCASRPMNSYNEQFFGPGTRLTVL.

This chain joins TRBV6-5 and TRBJ2-3, with TRBD2 matching 10 bases. Trimming cost V 2 bases and J 3 bases; bases outside gene matches: 2. The CDR3 extends over 15 amino acids. Germline assignment: CDR1 MNHEY and CDR2 SVGAGI. CDR3 sequence: CASSYGTSATDTQYF. The CDR3 coding sequence is TGTGCCAGCAGTTACGGGACTAGCGCAACAGATACGCAGTATTTT.